This TCR beta chain was captured in a study of spatial heterogeneity in lung cancer. Each CDR3 protein is one row after TCRdb ran MiXCR on the 5' RACE reads. The sample consists of some 110,000 distinct CDR3 sequences, 9% to 15% of them appearing once. Stated time point: blood at routine non-recurrence follow-up after resection. In each case, whole RNA from tumor, nontumor lung or frozen PBMC was sequenced unsorted. The trim removed 6 bases at V and 3 bases at J, leaving 7 bases unmatched. This CDR3 is 15 amino acids long. Germline CDR1 and CDR2: SNHLY and FYNNEI. The V and J genes are TRBV2 and TRBJ2-5; 10 positions match TRBD2. This specimen was PBMCs, taken at follow-up. This TCR derives from a male donor with early-stage non-small cell lung cancer. This chain's CDR3 is CASRGLGLAEETQYF. The CDR3 nucleotides are TGTGCCAGCAGGGGGCTCGGACTAGCGGAAGAGACCCAGTACTTC.